This TCR beta chain was documented in a study of cytomegalovirus exposure and HLA in healthy donors. PCR involved 60 Vbeta and 13 Jbeta primers. Assay used: immunoSEQ multiplex PCR; TCRdb lists only in-frame clones, some missing. The sample records about 120,000 clones, around four fifths being singletons. The source material was PBMCs. This TCR derives from a man in his forties in good health and CMV-seronegative.

This CDR3 reads CASSLGGGETQYF. The CDR3 DNA reads as TGTGCCAGCAGCTTAGGAGGGGGTGAGACCCAGTACTTC. This chain connects TRBV7-9 to TRBJ2-5; perhaps TRBD1 as D (6 bases). Germline V gene sequence: CDR1 SEHNR, CDR2 FQNEAQ (reference sequence). V lost 1 base to trimming and J lost 5 bases, with 8 bases between them. The CDR3 totals 13 residues.